Included here is one TCR beta chain sequence, with context. This record belongs to a study of blood T cell repertoires in COVID-19. The repertoire was sequenced with immunoSEQ multiplex PCR; TCRdb's copy has only in-frame clones and lacks some. The table includes roughly 74,000 clones, 80% to 90% detected once. CDR1 LNHDA and CDR2 SQIVND come from the germline V gene (reference sequence). The CDR3 contains 15 residues. V lost 4 bases and J lost 2; bases outside the gene matches: 6. The rearrangement links TRBV19 to TRBJ2-3; 7 positions agree with TRBD1. This clonotype originated in a woman aged 45 to 65 with acute COVID-19. The source material was PBMCs or T cells enriched from blood (not recorded which). This chain's CDR3 is CASSTADRLTDTQYF. CDR3 sequence (DNA): TGTGCCAGTAGTACCGCGGACAGGCTCACAGATACGCAGTATTTT.